A selection of T cell receptor beta chains follows, all from one sample in a study of OX40 agonist ivuxolimab in advanced cancers. Using immunoSEQ multiplex PCR, the repertoire was profiled, and TCRdb retains in-frame clones only, with some absent. The profile covers tens of thousands of clones, with roughly 84% appearing a single time and under 8.5% taken by the ten largest. The sequences come from CD4+ or CD8+ T cells sorted from blood, collected in a trial of the OX40 agonist ivuxolimab. Receptors were obtained from an adult with an advanced solid tumor such as melanoma, head and neck, liver or kidney cancer. Each CDR3 is given with its conserved first and last residue.

V gene | CDR3 protein
TRBV7-9 | CASSFRTGGPLGYGYTF
TRBV19 | CASSIDRTLRAKNIQYF
TRBV28 | CASSLGGGRFNQETQYF
TRBV27 | CASSLWSGTDFSGANVLTF
TRBV4-1 | CASSPLHGSGNQPQHF
TRBV14 | CASSQGVGRIEAFF
TRBV4-3 | CASSQGYQSLNTEAFF
TRBV7-8 | CASSLALRMETQYF
TRBV10-2 | CASNDWAGGTEAFF
TRBV7-2 | CASRRGLAEQNTGELFF
TRBV5-5 | CASSLARYTEAFF
TRBV7-3 | CASSPRQGTEAFF
TRBV7-2 | CASSSGQGGLTREQYF
TRBV7-2 | CASSLLTVQETQYF
TRBV10-3 | CAISQGLGPYEQYF
TRBV19 | CASSIEAGTRTQYF
TRBV5-4 | CASSTKGGAPGANVLTF
TRBV29-1 | CSVDEGTDTQYF
TRBV9 | CASNSGGPYGYTF
TRBV14 | CASREGGHNSYEQYF
TRBV5-1 | CASSVRIPGQGPLNTEAFF
TRBV11-3 | CASSPRTGGNSPLHF
TRBV5-5 | CASSLDLAGGEQYF
TRBV7-3 | CASSPGGQGSGGYTF
TRBV7-9 | CASSPPWVQRTYEQYF
TRBV6-4 | CASSDHNTGELFF
TRBV12-5 | CASGPGGPPTGELFF
TRBV2 | CASSEEPNQPQHF
TRBV9 | CASSLRDFPPGELFF
TRBV2 | CASSPGPYGKLFF
TRBV7-9 | CASSTDPNQPQHF
TRBV27 | CASSSPASLNTEAFF
TRBV5-6 | CASSFMWEGSLETQYF
TRBV29-1 | CSVEWNYGYTF
TRBV6-5 | CASSPGQGGTEAFF
TRBV30 | CAWSADNSNQPQHF